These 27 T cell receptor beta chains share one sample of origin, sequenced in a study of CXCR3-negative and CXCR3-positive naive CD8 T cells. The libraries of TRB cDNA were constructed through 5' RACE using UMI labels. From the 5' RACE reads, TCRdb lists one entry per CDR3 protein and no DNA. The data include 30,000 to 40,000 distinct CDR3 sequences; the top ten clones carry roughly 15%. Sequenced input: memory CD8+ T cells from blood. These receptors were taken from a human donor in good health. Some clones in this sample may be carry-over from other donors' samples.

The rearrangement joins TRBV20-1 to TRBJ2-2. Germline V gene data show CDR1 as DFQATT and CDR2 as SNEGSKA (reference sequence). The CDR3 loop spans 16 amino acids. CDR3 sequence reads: CSARDLTSGDTGELFF.

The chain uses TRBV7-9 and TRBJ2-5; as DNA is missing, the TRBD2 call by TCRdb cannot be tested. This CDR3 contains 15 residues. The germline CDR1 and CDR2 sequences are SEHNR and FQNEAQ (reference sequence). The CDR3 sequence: CASSSRVLPPGTQYF.

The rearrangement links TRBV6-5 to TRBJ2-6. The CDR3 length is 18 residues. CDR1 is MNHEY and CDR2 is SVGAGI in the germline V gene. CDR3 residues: CASSYSSPLPAGANVLTF.

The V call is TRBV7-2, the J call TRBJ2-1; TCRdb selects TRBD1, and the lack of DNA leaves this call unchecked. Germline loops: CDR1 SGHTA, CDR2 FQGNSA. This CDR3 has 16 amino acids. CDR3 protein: CASSVGAGGPYNEQFF.

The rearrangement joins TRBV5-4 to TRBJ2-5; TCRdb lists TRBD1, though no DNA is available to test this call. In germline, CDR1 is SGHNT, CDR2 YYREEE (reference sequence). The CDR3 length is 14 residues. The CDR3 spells CASSYGTERETQYF.

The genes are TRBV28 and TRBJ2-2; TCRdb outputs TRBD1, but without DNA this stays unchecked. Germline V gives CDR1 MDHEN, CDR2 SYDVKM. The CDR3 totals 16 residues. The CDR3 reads CASSLPGTGVTGELFF.

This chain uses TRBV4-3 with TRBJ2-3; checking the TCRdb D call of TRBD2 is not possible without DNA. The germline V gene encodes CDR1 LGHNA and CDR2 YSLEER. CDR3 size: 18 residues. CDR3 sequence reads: CASSQDGWAVPVPDTQYF.

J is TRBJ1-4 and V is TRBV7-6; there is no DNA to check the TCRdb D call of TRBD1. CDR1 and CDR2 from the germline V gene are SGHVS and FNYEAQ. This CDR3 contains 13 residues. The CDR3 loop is CASSINRAEKLFF.

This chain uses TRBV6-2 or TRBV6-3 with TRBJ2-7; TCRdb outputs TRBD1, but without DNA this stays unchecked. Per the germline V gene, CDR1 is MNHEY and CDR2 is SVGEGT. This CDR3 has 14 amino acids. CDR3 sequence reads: CASSGDTSSYKQYF.

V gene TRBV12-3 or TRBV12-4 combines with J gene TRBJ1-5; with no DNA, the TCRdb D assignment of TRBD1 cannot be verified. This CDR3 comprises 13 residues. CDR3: CASSPTGSQPQHF.

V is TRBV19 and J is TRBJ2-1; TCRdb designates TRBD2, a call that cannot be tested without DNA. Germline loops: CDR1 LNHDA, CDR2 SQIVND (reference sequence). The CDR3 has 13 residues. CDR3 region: CASSILATDEQFF.

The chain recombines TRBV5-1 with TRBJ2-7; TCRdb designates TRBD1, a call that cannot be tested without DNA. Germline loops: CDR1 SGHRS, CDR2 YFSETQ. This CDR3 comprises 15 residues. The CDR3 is CASSTQTLPRGEQYF.

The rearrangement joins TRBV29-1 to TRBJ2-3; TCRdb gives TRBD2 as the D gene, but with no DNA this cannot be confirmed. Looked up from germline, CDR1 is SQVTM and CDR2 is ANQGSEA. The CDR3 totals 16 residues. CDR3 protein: CSVEDEPTSVTDTQYF.

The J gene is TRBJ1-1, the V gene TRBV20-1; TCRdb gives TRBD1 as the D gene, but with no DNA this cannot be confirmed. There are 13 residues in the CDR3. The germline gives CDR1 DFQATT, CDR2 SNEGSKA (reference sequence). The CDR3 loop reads CSAKQGGDTEAFF.

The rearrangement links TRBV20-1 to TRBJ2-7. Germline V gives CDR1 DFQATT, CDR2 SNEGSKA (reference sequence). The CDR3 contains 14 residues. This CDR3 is CSARTGQEFYEQYF.

The CDR3 loop reads CASSDSTSGGSRQFF. The chain uses TRBV6-4 and TRBJ2-1; TCRdb's assignment of TRBD2 cannot be checked, as there is no DNA. The CDR3 contains 15 residues. Germline CDR1 and CDR2: MRHNA and SNTAGT.

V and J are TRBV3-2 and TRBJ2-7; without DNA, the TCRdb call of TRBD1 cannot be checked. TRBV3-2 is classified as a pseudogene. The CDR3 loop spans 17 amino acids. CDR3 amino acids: CASSQVRSGQSYYEQYF.

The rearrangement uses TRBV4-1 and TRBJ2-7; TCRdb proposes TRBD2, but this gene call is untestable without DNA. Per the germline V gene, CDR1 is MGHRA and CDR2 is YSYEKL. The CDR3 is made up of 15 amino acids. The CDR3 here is CASSQDPGGRYEQYF.

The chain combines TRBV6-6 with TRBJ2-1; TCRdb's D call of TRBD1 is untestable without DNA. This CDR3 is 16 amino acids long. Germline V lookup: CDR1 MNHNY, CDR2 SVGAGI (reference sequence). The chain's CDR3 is CASSYGAPPGADEQFF.

CDR3 amino acids: CASWLGPGGLHYGYTF. This rearrangement joins TRBV6-5 to TRBJ1-2. There are 16 residues in the CDR3. Looked up from germline, CDR1 is MNHEY and CDR2 is SVGAGI.

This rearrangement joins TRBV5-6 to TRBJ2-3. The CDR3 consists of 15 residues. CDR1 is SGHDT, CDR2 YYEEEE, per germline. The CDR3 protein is CASSPDVSWTDTQYF.

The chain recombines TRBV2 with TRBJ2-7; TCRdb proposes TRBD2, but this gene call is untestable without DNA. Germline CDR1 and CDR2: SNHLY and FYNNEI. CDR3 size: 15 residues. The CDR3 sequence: CASRGLAGGPYEQYF.

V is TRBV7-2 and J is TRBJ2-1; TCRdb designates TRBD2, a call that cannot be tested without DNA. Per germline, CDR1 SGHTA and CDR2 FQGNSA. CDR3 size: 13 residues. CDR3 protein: CASLGLPYNEQFF.

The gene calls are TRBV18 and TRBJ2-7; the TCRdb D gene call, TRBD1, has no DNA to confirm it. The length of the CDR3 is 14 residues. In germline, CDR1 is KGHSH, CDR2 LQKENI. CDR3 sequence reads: CASSPRGAPDEQYF.

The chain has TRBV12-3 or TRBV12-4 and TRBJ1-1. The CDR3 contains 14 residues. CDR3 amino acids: CASSARRLNTEAFF.

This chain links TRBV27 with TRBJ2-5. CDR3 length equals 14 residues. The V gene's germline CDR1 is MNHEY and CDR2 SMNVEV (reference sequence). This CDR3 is CASSFFGSEETQYF.

The CDR3 reads CSVSLAGDATGELFF. V usage is TRBV29-1 and J usage is TRBJ2-2; checking the TCRdb D call of TRBD2 is not possible without DNA. Looked up from germline, CDR1 is SQVTM and CDR2 is ANQGSEA. The CDR3 has 15 amino acids.